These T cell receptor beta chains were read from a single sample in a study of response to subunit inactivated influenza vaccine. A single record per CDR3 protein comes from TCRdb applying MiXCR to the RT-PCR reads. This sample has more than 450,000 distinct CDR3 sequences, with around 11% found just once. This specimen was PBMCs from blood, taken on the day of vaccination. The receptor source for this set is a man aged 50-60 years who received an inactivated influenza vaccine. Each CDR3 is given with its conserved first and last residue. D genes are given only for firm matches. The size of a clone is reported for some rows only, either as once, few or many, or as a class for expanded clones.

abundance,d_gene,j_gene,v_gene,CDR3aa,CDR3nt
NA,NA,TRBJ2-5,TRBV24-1,CATRSGAGETQYF,TGTGCCACCAGGTCGGGAGCTGGGGAGACCCAGTACTTC
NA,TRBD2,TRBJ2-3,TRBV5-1,CASSSTSGVGDTQYF,TGCGCCAGCAGCTCGACTAGCGGGGTCGGAGATACGCAGTATTTT
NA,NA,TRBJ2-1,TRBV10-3,CAISAGSYNEQFF,TGTGCCATCAGTGCGGGGTCCTACAATGAGCAGTTCTTC
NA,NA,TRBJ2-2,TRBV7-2,CATLRGRSNTGELFF,TGTGCCACCCTCCGGGGGCGTAGTAACACCGGGGAGCTGTTTTTT
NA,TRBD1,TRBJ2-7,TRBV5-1,CASSLRPGTGDEQYF,TGCGCCAGCAGCCTACGCCCCGGGACAGGCGACGAGCAGTACTTC
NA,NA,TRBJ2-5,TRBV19,CASSNRDHSRMETQYF,TGTGCCAGTAGTAACCGGGACCACTCGAGGATGGAGACCCAGTACTTC
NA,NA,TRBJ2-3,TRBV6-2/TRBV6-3,CASRSPRGRGVADTQYF,TGTGCCAGCAGATCACCCCGGGGCAGGGGGGTCGCAGATACGCAGTATTTT
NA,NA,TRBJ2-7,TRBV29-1,CSVEVPGSSREQYF,TGCAGCGTTGAAGTTCCCGGGTCTTCTCGGGAGCAGTACTTC
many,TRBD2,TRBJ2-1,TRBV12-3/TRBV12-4,CASSSTSGRVEQFF,TGTGCCAGCAGTTCGACTAGCGGGAGAGTCGAGCAGTTCTTC
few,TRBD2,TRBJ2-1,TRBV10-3,CAIRASGSKEEQFF,TGTGCCATCAGGGCTAGCGGGAGTAAGGAAGAGCAGTTCTTC
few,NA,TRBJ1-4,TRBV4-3,CASSQESRAGEKLFF,TGCGCCAGCAGCCAAGAGTCCAGGGCAGGTGAAAAACTGTTTTTT
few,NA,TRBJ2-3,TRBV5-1,CASSLVARGRLGTDTQYF,TGCGCCAGCAGCTTGGTTGCGCGGGGCAGGCTGGGCACAGATACGCAGTATTTT
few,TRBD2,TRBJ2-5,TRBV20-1,CSALRGSSQETQYF,TGCAGTGCGCTCCGCGGGAGTTCACAAGAGACCCAGTACTTC
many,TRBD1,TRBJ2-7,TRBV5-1,CASSTGQGYEQYF,TGTGCCAGCAGCACTGGACAGGGCTACGAGCAGTACTTC
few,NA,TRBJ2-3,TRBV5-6,CASSLVYGSGTDTQYF,TGTGCCAGCAGCTTGGTATATGGGAGTGGCACAGATACGCAGTATTTT
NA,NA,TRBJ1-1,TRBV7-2,CALRDPNTEAFF,TGTGCCCTAAGGGACCCTAACACTGAAGCTTTCTTT
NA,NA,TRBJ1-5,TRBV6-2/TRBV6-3,CASSFASGAGVSNQPQHF,TGTGCCAGCAGTTTCGCGAGTGGCGCAGGGGTTTCTAATCAGCCCCAGCATTTT
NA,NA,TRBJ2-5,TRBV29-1,CSGTTSGETQYF,TGCAGCGGGACCACTAGTGGAGAGACCCAGTACTTC
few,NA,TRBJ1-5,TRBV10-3,CATVGDSNQPQHF,TGTGCCACCGTTGGCGATAGCAATCAGCCCCAGCATTTT
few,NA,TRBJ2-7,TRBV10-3,CAISDPNRSYEQYF,TGTGCCATCAGTGACCCGAATCGATCCTACGAGCAGTACTTC
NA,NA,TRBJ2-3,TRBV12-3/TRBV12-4,CASSPVGGAQYF,TGTGCCAGCAGTCCCGTGGGTGGGGCGCAGTATTTT
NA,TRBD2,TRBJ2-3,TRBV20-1,CSARYGTSGTDTQYF,TGCAGTGCTAGATACGGGACTAGCGGCACAGATACGCAGTATTTT
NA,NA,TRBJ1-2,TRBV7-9,CASSPSGGNYGYTF,TGTGCCAGCAGCCCGAGCGGGGGCAACTATGGCTACACCTTC
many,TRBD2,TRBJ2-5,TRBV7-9,CASSPGTSEETQYF,TGTGCCAGCAGCCCCGGGACTAGCGAAGAGACCCAGTACTTC
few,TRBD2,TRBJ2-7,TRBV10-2,CASIPTGSGGAYEQYF,TGCGCCAGCATTCCGACGGGTAGCGGGGGGGCGTACGAGCAGTACTTC
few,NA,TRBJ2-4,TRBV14,CASSPGLRGAKNIQYF,TGTGCCAGCAGCCCGGGACTTAGGGGGGCCAAAAACATTCAGTACTTC
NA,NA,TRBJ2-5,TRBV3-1,CASSQGSQETQYF,TGTGCCAGCAGCCAAGGCAGCCAAGAGACCCAGTACTTC
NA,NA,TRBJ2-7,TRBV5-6,CASSSYFEQYF,TGTGCCAGCAGCTCATACTTCGAGCAGTACTTC
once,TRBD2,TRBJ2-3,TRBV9,CASSPRPGGGTDTQYF,TGTGCCAGCAGCCCTCGCCCCGGGGGGGGCACAGATACGCAGTATTTT
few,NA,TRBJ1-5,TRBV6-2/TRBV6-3,CASSYYSGGNQPQHF,TGTGCCAGCAGTTACTATTCGGGGGGCAATCAGCCCCAGCATTTT
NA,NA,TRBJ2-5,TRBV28,CASSSDGAGETQYF,TGTGCCAGCAGTTCAGATGGGGCCGGAGAGACCCAGTACTTC
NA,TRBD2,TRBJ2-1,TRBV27,CASSHWTSGEQFF,TGTGCCAGCAGTCACTGGACTAGCGGCGAGCAGTTCTTC
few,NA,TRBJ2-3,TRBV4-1,CASSQNREDTQYF,TGCGCCAGCAGCCAGAACAGGGAGGATACGCAGTATTTT
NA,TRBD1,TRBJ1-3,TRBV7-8,CASSFDRAGNTIYF,TGTGCCAGCAGCTTTGACAGGGCTGGAAACACCATATATTTT
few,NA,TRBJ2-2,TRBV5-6,CASSTTGLNTGELFF,TGTGCCAGCAGCACCACGGGTCTGAACACCGGGGAGCTGTTTTTT
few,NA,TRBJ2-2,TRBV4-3,CASSQDLGVDTGELFF,TGCGCCAGCAGCCAAGATCTCGGTGTCGACACCGGGGAGCTGTTTTTT
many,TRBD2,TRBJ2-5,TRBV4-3,CASSQDYAGGETQYF,TGCGCCAGCAGCCAAGATTACGCGGGAGGGGAGACCCAGTACTTC
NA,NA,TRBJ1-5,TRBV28,CASSKPVRQPQHF,TGTGCCAGCAGTAAGCCAGTGCGTCAGCCCCAGCATTTT
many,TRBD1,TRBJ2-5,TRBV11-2,CASRETGGLGQETQYF,TGTGCCAGCAGAGAAACAGGGGGCTTAGGGCAAGAGACCCAGTACTTC
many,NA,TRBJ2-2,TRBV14,CASSQFPTGELFF,TGTGCCAGCAGCCAATTCCCGACCGGGGAGCTGTTTTTT
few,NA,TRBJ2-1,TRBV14,CASSSFAGRIVNEQFF,TGTGCCAGCAGCTCCTTTGCCGGGAGAATTGTAAATGAGCAGTTCTTC
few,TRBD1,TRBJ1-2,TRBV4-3,CASSQGTGGHYGYTF,TGCGCCAGCAGCCAAGGTACAGGGGGCCACTATGGCTACACCTTC
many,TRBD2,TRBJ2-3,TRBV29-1,CSARTSGRRADTQYF,TGCAGCGCCCGAACTAGCGGGAGAAGGGCAGATACGCAGTATTTT
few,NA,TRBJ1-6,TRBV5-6,CASSLPAWNSPLHF,TGTGCCAGCAGCTTACCGGCGTGGAATTCACCCCTCCACTTT
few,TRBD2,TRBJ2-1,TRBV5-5,CASSLLGLAGGVWNEQFF,TGTGCCAGCAGCTTGCTGGGACTAGCGGGAGGAGTTTGGAATGAGCAGTTCTTC
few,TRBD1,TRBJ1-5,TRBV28,CASSPWTGPPQPQHF,TGTGCCAGCAGTCCCTGGACAGGGCCTCCTCAGCCCCAGCATTTT